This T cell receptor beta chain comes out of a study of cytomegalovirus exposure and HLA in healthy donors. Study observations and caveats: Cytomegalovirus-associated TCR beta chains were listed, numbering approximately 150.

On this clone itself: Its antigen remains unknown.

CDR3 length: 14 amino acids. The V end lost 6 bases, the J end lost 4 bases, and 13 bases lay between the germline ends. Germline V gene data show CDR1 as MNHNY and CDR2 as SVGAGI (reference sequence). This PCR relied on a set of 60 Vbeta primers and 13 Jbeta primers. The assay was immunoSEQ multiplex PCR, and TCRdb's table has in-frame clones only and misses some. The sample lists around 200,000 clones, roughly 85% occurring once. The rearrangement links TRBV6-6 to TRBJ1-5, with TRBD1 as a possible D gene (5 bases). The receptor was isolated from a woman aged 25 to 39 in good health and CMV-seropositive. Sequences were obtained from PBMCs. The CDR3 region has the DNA TGTGCCAGCAGACAACCGGAGGGGAATCAGCCCCAGCATTTT. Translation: CASRQPEGNQPQHF.